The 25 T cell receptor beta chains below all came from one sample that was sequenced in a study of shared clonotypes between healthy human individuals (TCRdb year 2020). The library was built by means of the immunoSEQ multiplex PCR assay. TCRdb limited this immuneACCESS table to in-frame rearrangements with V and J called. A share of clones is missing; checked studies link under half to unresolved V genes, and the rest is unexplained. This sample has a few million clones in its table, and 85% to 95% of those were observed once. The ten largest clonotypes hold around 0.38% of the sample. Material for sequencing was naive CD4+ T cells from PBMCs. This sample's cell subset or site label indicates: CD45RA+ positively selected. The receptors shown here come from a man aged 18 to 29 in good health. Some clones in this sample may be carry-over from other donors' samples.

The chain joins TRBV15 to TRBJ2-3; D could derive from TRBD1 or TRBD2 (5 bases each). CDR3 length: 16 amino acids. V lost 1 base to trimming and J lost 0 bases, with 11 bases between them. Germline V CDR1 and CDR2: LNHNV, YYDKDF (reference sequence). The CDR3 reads CATSRGGVPSTDTQYF. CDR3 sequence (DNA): TGTGCCACCAGCAGAGGAGGGGTACCTAGCACAGATACGCAGTATTTT.

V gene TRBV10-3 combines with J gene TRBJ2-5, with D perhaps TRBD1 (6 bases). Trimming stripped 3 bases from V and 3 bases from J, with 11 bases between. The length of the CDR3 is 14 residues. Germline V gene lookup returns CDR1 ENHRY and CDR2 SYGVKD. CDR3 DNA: TGTGCCATCAGTGATGCAGGGGCCGAAGAGACCCAGTACTTC. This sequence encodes CAISDAGAEETQYF.

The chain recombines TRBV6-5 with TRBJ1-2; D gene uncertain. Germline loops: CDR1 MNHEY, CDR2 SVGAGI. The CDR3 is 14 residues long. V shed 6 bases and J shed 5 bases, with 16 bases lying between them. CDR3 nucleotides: TGTGCCAGCAGACCAGCCGACCGGGCGTATGGCTACACCTTC. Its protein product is CASRPADRAYGYTF.

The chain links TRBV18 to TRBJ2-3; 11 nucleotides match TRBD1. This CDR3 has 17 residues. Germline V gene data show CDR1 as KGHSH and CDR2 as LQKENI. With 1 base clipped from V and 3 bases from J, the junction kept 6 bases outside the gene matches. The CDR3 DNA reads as TGTGCCAGCTCACCACGAACCGGGACAGGGGGAACAGATACGCAGTATTTT. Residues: CASSPRTGTGGTDTQYF.

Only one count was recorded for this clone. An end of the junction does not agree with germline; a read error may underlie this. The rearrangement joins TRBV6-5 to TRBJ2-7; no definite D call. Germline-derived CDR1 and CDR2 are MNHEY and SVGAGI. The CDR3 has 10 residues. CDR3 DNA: TGTGCCAGCACCGACACGCTACCCTTCTTC. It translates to CASTDTLPFF.

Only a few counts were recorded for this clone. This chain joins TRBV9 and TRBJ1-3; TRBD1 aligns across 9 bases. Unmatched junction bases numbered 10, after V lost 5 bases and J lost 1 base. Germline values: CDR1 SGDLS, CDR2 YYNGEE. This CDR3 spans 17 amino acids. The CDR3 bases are TGTGCCAGCAGTTTAGGGGGACAGGGATATTCTGGAAACACCATATATTTT. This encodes CASSLGGQGYSGNTIYF.

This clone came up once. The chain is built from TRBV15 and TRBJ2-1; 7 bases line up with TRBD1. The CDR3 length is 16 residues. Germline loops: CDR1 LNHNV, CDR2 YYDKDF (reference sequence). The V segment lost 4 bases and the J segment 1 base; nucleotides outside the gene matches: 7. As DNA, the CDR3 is TGTGCCACCAGCAAGGGGACAGCCCCATCCTACAATGAGCAGTTCTTC. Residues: CATSKGTAPSYNEQFF.

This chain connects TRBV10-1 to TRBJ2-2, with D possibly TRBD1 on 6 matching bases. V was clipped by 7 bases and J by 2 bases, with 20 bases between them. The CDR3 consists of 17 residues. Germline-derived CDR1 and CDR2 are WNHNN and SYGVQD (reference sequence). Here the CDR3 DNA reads TGCGCCAGCACCGGGTGGTGGGGGCAGGGAAACACCGGGGAGCTGTTTTTT. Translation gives CASTGWWGQGNTGELFF.

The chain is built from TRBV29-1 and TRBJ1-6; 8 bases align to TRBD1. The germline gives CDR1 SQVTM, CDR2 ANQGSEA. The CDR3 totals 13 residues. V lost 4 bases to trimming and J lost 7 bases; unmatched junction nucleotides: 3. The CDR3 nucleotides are TGCAGCGTTGGGGCAGGGGGCAATTCACCCCTCCACTTT. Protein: CSVGAGGNSPLHF.

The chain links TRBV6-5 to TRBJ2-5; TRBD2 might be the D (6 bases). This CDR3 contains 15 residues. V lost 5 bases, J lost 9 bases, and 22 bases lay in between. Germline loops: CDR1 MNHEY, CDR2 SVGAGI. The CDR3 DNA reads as TGTGCCAGCAGTACTTCTAGCGCCCCAGGCGAGGCCCAGTACTTC. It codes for CASSTSSAPGEAQYF.

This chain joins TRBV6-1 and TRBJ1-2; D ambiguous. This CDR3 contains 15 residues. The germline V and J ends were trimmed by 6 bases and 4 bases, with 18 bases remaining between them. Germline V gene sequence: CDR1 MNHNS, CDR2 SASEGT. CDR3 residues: CASSDRGPGSYGYTF. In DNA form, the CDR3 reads TGTGCCAGCAGCGACCGAGGACCGGGCAGCTATGGCTACACCTTC.

The CDR3 DNA follows: TGTGCCACCGCAAACCCGGGACAGAACGCGAACACCGGGGAGCTGTTTTTT. Its protein is CATANPGQNANTGELFF. The chain carries TRBV19 and TRBJ2-2, with TRBD1 matching over 7 bases. Per the germline V gene, CDR1 is LNHDA and CDR2 is SQIVND (reference sequence). This CDR3 has 17 residues. Unmatched junction bases numbered 14, after V lost 10 bases and J lost 0 bases.

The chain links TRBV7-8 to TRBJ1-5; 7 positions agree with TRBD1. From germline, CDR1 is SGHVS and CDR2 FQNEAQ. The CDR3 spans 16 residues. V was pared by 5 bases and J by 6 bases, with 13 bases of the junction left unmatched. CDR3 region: CASSTLNRGLPQPQHF. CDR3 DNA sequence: TGTGCCAGCAGCACATTAAACAGGGGTCTTCCTCAGCCCCAGCATTTT.

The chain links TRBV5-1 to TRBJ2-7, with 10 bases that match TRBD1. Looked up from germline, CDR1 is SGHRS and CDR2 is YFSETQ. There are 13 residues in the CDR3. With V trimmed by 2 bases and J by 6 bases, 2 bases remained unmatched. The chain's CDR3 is CASSLWTGGEQYF. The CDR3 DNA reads TGCGCCAGCAGCTTATGGACAGGGGGCGAGCAGTACTTC.

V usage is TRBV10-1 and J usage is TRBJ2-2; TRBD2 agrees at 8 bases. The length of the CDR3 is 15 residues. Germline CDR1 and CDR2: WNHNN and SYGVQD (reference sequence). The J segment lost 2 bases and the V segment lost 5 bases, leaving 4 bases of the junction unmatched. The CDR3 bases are TGCGCCAGCAGTCGGGAGGGCCTTAACACCGGGGAGCTGTTTTTT. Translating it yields CASSREGLNTGELFF.

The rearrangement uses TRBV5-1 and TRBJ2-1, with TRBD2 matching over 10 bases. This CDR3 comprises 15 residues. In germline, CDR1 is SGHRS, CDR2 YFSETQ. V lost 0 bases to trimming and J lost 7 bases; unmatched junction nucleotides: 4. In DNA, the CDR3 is TGCGCCAGCAGCTTGGAGGGGACTAGCGTTAATGAGCAGTTCTTC. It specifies CASSLEGTSVNEQFF. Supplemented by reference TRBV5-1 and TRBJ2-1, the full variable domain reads KAGVTQTPRYLIKTRGQQVTLSCSPISGHRSVSWYQQTPGQGLQFLFEYFSETQRNKGNFPGRFSGRQFSNSRSEMNVSTLELGDSALYLCASSLEGTSVNEQFFGPGTRLTVL.

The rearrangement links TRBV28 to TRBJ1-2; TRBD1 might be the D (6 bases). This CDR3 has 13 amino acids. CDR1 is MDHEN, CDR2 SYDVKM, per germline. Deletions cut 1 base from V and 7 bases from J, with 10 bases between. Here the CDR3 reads CASSLYRAAGYTF. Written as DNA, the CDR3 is TGTGCCAGCAGTTTATACAGGGCAGCTGGCTACACCTTC.

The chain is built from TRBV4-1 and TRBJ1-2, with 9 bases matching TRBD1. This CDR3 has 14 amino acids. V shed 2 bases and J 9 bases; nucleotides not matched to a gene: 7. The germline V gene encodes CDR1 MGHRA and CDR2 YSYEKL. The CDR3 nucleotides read TGCGCCAGCAGCCAATCGGGACAGGGTGCCCGCTACACCTTC. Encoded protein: CASSQSGQGARYTF.

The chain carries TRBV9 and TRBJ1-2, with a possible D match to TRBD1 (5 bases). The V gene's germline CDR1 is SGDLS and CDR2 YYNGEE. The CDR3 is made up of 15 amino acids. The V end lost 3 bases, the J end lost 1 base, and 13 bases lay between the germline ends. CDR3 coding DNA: TGTGCCAGCAGCGCGGAGGGACTTCTTAACTATGGCTACACCTTC. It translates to CASSAEGLLNYGYTF. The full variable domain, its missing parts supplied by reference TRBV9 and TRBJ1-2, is DSGVTQTPKHLITATGQRVTLRCSPRSGDLSVYWYQQSLDQGLQFLIQYYNGEERAKGNILERFSAQQFPDLHSELNLSSLELGDSALYFCASSAEGLLNYGYTFGSGTRLTVV.

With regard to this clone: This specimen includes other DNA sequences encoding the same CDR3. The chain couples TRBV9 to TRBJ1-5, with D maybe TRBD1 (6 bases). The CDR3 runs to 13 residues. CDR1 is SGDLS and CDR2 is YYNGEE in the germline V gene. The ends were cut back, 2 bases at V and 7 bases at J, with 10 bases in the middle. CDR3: CASSVRGGQPQHF. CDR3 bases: TGTGCCAGCAGCGTCAGGGGTGGACAGCCCCAGCATTTT.

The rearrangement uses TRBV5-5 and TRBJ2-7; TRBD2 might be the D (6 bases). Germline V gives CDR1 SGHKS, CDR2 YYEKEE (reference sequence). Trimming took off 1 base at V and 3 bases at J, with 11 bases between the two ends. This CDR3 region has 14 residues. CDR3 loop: CASSLLGGNYEQYF. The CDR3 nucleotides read TGTGCCAGCAGCTTGCTAGGCGGGAACTACGAGCAGTACTTC.

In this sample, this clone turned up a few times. In DNA form, the CDR3 reads TGTGCCAGTAGTACAACGGGGGGGTACCAGCCCCAGCATTTT. It specifies CASSTTGGYQPQHF. The genes are TRBV19 and TRBJ1-5; D is possibly TRBD1 (5 bases). The CDR3 extends over 14 amino acids. V lost 4 bases to trimming and J lost 7 bases, with 14 bases between them. Germline CDR1 and CDR2: LNHDA and SQIVND (reference sequence).

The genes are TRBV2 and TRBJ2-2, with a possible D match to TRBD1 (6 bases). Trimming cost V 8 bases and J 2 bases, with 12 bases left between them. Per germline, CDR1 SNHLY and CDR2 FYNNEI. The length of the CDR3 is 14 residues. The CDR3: CASEEQGNTGELFF. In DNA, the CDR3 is TGTGCCAGCGAAGAACAGGGAAACACCGGGGAGCTGTTTTTT. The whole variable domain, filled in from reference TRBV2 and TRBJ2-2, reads EPEVTQTPSHQVTQMGQEVILRCVPISNHLYFYWYRQILGQKVEFLVSFYNNEISEKSEIFDDQFSVERPDGSNFTLKIRSTKLEDSAMYFCASEEQGNTGELFFGEGSRLTVL.

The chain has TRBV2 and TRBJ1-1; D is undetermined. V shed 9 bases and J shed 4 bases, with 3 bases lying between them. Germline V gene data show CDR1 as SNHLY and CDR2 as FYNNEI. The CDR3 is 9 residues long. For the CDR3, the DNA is TGTGCCAGGCGCACTGAAGCTTTCTTT. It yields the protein CARRTEAFF.

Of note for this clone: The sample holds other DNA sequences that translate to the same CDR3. The CDR3 region is CASSYGGSSYNEQFF. The CDR3 DNA reads TGTGCCAGCAGTTACGGAGGGAGCTCCTACAATGAGCAGTTCTTC. The V gene is TRBV6-5, the J gene TRBJ2-1; maybe TRBD2 (6 bases). Germline V gene lookup returns CDR1 MNHEY and CDR2 SVGAGI. Trimming pared 2 bases from V and 0 bases from J, leaving 8 bases between. The CDR3 length is 15 residues.